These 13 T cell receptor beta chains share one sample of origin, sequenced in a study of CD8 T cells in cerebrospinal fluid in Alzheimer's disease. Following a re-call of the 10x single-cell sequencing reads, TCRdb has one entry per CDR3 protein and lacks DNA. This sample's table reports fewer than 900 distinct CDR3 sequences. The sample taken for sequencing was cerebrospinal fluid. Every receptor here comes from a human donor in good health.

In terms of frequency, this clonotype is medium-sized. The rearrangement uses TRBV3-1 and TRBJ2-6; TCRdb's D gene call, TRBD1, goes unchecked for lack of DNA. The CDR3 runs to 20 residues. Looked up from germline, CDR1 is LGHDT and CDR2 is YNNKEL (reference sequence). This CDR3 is CASSPRHLGQGSSGANVLTF.

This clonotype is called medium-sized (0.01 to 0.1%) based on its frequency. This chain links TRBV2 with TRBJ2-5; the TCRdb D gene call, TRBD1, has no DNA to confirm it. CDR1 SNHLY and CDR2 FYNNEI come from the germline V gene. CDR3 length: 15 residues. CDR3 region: CASSEGQAPQETQYF.

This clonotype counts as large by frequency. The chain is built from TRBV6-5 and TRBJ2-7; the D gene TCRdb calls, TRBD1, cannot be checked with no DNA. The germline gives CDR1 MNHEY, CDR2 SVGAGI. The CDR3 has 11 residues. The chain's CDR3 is CASSRQGEQYF.

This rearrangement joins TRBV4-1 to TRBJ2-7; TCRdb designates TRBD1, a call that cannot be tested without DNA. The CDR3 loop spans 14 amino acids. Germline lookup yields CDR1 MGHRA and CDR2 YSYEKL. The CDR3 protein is CASQGGGSLYEQYF.

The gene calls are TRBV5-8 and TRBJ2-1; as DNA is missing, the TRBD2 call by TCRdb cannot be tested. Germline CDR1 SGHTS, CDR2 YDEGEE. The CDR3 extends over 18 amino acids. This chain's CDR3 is CASSPPPSGGFGYNEQFF.

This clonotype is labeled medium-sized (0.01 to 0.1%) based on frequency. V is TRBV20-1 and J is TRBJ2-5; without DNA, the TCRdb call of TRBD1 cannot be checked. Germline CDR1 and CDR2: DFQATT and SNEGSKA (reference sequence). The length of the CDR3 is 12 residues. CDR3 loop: CSARPGGETQYF.

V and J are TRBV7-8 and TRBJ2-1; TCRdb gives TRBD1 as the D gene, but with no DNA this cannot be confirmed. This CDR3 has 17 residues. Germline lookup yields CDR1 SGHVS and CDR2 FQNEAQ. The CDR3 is CASSLAGTGGRPSEQFF.

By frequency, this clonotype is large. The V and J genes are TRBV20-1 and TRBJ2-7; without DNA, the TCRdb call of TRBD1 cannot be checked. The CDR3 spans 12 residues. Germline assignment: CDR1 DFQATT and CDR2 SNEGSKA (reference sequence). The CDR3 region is CSAAGQEWEQYF.

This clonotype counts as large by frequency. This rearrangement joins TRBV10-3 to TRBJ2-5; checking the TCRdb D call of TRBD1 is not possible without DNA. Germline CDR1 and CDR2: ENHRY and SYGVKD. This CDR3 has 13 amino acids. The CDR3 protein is CAISVGQAETQYF.

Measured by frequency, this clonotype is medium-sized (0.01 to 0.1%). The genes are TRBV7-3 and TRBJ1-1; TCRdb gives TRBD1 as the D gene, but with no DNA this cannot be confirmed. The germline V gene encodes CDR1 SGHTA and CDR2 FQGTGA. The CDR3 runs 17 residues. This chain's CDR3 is CASSLTGQTGGNTEAFF.

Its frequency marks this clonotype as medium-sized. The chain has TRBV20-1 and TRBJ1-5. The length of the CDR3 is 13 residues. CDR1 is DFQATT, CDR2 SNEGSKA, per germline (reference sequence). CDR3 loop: CSAGGVSNQPQHF.

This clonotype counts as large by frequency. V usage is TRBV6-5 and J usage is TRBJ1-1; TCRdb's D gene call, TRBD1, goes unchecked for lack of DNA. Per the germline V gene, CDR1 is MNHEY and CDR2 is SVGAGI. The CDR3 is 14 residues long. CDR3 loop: CASSSVGQAAEAFF.

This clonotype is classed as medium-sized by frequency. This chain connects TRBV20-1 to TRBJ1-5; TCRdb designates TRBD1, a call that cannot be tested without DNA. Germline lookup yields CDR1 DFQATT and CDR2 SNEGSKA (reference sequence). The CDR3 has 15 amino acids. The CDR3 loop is CSAKDRGASNQPQHF.